The clone carrying this TCR beta chain was observed a single time. Its antigen is unidentified. The data stem from a study of cytomegalovirus exposure and HLA in healthy donors. Study-wide results and caveats: According to a later analysis, most TCR beta chains associated with CMV appeared HLA-restricted. In vitro experiments confirmed that a few CMV-associated chains were specific for CMV antigens. Most of the TCR beta V segments (in an earlier analysis) were productive either about 87% or about 30% of the time. It was reportedly the case that the classifier diagnosed cytomegalovirus status with high specificity and sensitivity.

The CDR3 runs to 15 residues. Trimming at V came to 7 bases and at J to 9 bases, leaving 16 bases not matched to a gene. Germline assignment: CDR1 SQVTM and CDR2 ANQGSEA. With 60 Vbeta and 13 Jbeta primers, the PCR was carried out. The method was immunoSEQ multiplex PCR; TCRdb's version includes in-frame clones alone and lacks a portion of them. The sample shows roughly 150,000 clones, approximately 78% of them seen only once. Sequencing used PBMCs. This chain joins TRBV29-1 and TRBJ2-1, with 9 bases that match TRBD2. This clonotype originated in a woman in her late teens or twenties in good health and CMV-seronegative. CDR3 nucleotides: TGCAGCGCCTCAGGGCGGGAGGGCCTTCTATTTGAGCAGTTCTTC. Protein product: CSASGREGLLFEQFF.